This TCR beta chain was captured by sequencing in a study of blood T cell repertoires in COVID-19. Study details: COVID-19 samples from acute and convalescent phases originated in the United States, Italy and Spain. The cDNA or gDNA used as material had been derived from T cells, B-cell-depleted T cells, or PBMCs.

The CDR3 totals 13 residues. V was pared by 2 bases and J by 5 bases, with 3 bases of the junction left unmatched. Germline lookup yields CDR1 ENHRY and CDR2 SYGVKD. Measured with immunoSEQ multiplex PCR; TCRdb has only the in-frame clones, and not every one. The top ten clones hold about a third of a sample with roughly 16,000 clones, roughly 88% of them seen once. Specimen: peripheral blood. This sequence originates from a man between 65 and 80 years old in a cohort sampled during active COVID-19. The J gene is TRBJ2-7, the V gene TRBV10-3, with TRBD2 identical over 7 bases. CDR3 nucleotides: TGTGCCATCAGTGAGACTAGCGACCACGAGCAGTACTTC. Protein: CAISETSDHEQYF.